The text below deals with one TCR beta chain. Participant age was about 18 to 89 years, and participants resided in approximately 24 US areas. Participant-given clinical history determined each cohort assignment. Per the study methods: Counts of nucleated cells, estimated from reference gene primer amplification, were obtained. Produced via immunoSEQ multiplex PCR; TCRdb's table is partial and in-frame only. V, J and clone size derive from that table, while D and trimming were established from the DNA sequence. Among 250,000 or so clones listed, about nine tenths were seen once. These data are taken from a study of blood T cell repertoires in COVID-19. Study summary: Acute-phase and convalescent COVID-19 samples originated in the United States, Italy and Spain.

Germline-derived CDR1 and CDR2 are MRHNA and SNTAGT. Between the trimmed V and J ends, which lost 4 bases and 4 bases, there was a span of 22 bases. CDR3 length: 17 residues. Material for sequencing was PBMCs or T cells enriched from blood (not recorded which). This receptor was identified in a woman aged 25 to 45 with acute COVID-19. The rearrangement uses TRBV6-4 and TRBJ1-2; D might be TRBD1 (6 bases). The CDR3 protein is CASSGSSTKGGVYGYTF. CDR3 coding DNA: TGTGCCAGCAGTGGGTCCTCCACTAAAGGGGGTGTCTATGGCTACACCTTC.